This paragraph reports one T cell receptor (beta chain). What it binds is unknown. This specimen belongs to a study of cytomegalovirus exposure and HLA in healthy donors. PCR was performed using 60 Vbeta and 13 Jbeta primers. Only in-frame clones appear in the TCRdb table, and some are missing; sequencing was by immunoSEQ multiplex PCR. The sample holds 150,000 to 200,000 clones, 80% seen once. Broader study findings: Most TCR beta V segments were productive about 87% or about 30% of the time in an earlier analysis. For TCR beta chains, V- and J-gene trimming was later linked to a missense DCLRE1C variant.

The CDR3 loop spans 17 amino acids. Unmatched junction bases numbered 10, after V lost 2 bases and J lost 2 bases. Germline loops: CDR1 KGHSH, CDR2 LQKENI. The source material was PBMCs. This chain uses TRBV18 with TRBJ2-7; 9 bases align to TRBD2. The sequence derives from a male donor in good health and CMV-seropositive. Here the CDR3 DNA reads TGTGCCAGCTCACCAGCGGTTAGCGGGAGATCGCCCTACGAGCAGTACTTC. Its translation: CASSPAVSGRSPYEQYF.